The entry that follows covers one T cell receptor beta chain sequence. Its antigen remains unidentified. This specimen belongs to a study of T-cell reconstitution after alpha-beta-depleted transplantation in children. Overall study results and limits: T-cell numbers and diversity one year post-transplant derived largely from freshly generated T cells. The study traced high day-60 TCRbeta diversity in some patients to surviving recipient T cells and thymic progenitors.

Unique molecular identifiers were built into the TCRbeta library. TCRdb passed the PCR reads through MiXCR, listing each CDR3 protein once. The sample includes approximately 800,000 distinct CDR3 sequences, less than 20% of them seen just once. Specimen: PBMCs, mostly from graft donor cells, collected 360 days after TCRalphabeta/CD19-depleted stem cell transplant. The source is a male patient between 5 and 17 years old who had a stem cell transplant for acute lymphoblastic leukemia, so the T cells may come from the graft donor.

The CDR3 protein is CSVEGQGEVMTDTQYF. CDR3 DNA: TGCAGCGTTGAAGGCCAGGGGGAGGTCATGACAGATACGCAGTATTTT. The chain recombines TRBV29-1 with TRBJ2-3; TRBD1 is a possible D gene (7 bases). The germline V gene has CDR1 SQVTM and CDR2 ANQGSEA. The length of the CDR3 is 16 residues. Trimming cost V 1 base and J 3 bases, with 17 bases left between them.